Here is one T cell receptor beta chain with its context. What it binds is unknown. The data were obtained in a study of type 1 regulatory T cells. Study information: An in vitro protocol generated T-allo10, a Tr1-enriched, alloantigen-specific CD4 T cell product.

TCRdb reprocessed the reads via MiXCR and lists one record per CDR3 protein. The sample lists around 65,000 distinct CDR3 sequences; about 50% were seen once. V lost 5 bases to trimming and J lost 5 bases, with 10 bases between them. Looked up from germline, CDR1 is SSHAT and CDR2 is FNYEAQ (reference sequence). The CDR3 has 13 amino acids. The sample comprised cultured non-Tr1 T cells, either the whole culture or a sorted T cell fraction (not recorded which). The chain carries TRBV7-7 and TRBJ2-1; no firm D call. The receptor was derived from a human donor in good health. The chain's CDR3 is CASSQSRNNEQFF. The CDR3 DNA follows: TGTGCCAGCAGCCAATCCAGAAACAATGAGCAGTTCTTC. The full variable domain, its missing parts supplied by reference TRBV7-7 and TRBJ2-1, is GAGVSQSPRYKVTKRGQDVTLRCDPISSHATLYWYQQALGQGPEFLTYFNYEAQPDKSGLPSDRFSAERPEGSISTLTIQRTEQRDSAMYRCASSQSRNNEQFFGPGTRLTVL.